This T cell receptor beta chain was sequenced for a study of shared clonotypes between healthy human individuals. The wider study: Per-donor plates numbered three CD4 naive, three CD4 memory, two CD8 naive and one CD8 memory.

Here immunoSEQ multiplex PCR was the method, and the copy in TCRdb shows in-frame clones only, minus some. This sample has more than 850,000 clones, with approximately 80% found just once. The germline V gene encodes CDR1 SGHRS and CDR2 YFSETQ. V was clipped by 4 bases and J by 0 bases, with 9 bases between them. This CDR3 is built from 14 residues. Donors had no recently reported acute infections or vaccinations and were HIV-negative. The specimen sequenced was memory CD4+ T cells from PBMCs. The subset denotes: CD45RA-negative fraction. The receptor comes from a man between 18 and 35 years old in good health. Some clones in this sample may be carry-over from other donors' samples. The chain has TRBV5-1 and TRBJ2-3, with D unresolved. Written as DNA, the CDR3 is TGCGCCAGCAGCCCACTTGTTAGCACAGATACGCAGTATTTT. Amino acid sequence: CASSPLVSTDTQYF.